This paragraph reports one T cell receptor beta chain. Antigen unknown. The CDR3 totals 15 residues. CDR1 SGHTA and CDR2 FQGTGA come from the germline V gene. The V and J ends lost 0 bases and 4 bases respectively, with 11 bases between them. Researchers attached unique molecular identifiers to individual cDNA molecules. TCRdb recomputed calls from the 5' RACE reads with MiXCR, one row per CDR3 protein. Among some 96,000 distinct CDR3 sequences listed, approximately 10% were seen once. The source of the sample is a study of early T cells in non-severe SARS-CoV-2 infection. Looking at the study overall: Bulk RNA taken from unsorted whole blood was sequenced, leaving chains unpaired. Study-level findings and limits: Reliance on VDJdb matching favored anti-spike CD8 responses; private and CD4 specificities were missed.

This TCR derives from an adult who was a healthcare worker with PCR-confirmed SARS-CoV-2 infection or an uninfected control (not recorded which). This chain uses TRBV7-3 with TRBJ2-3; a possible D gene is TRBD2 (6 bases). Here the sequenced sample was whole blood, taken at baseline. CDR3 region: CASSLTGGDPDTQYF. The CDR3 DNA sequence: TGTGCCAGCAGCTTAACGGGGGGAGACCCAGATACGCAGTATTTT.